The 8 T cell receptor beta chains below come from one sample, sequenced in a study of T cells expressing NK-cell markers. No DNA is given; TCRdb re-called the 5' RACE reads and lists each CDR3 protein once. The sample table sets out approximately 170,000 distinct CDR3 sequences. Sequencing used blood T cells: a sorted CD56 or NKG2C T cell subset, CD4+ or CD8+ T cells, or bulk PBMC T cells (not recorded which). The receptors here all came from a man aged 18-75 years in good health.

The chain couples TRBV20-1 to TRBJ2-7. The germline V gene has CDR1 DFQATT and CDR2 SNEGSKA (reference sequence). CDR3 size: 13 residues. CDR3 residues: CSARSTQHYEQYF.

The rearrangement joins TRBV6-1 to TRBJ2-5; TCRdb's assignment of TRBD2 cannot be checked, as there is no DNA. The CDR3 has 15 residues. Germline V lookup: CDR1 MNHNS, CDR2 SASEGT. Here the CDR3 reads CASSLPPSPQETQYF.

The V and J genes are TRBV27 and TRBJ2-3; TCRdb picks TRBD1, but there is no DNA to check that call. This CDR3 contains 15 residues. Germline CDR1 reads MNHEY; CDR2 reads SMNVEV (reference sequence). The CDR3 is CASSPLGGPTDTQYF.

The genes are TRBV4-2 and TRBJ2-2; TCRdb reports TRBD2, a call that lacks DNA to check it against. The CDR3 is 18 amino acids. The germline gives CDR1 LGHNA, CDR2 YNFKEQ. CDR3: CASSPWSGGGPNTGELFF.

This chain uses TRBV29-1 with TRBJ2-1; TCRdb's assignment of TRBD1 cannot be checked, as there is no DNA. The CDR3 is 16 residues long. Germline CDR1 and CDR2: SQVTM and ANQGSEA. The CDR3 sequence: CSVVLAPGTGYNEQFF.

This sequence joins TRBV20-1 and TRBJ1-2; checking the TCRdb D call of TRBD1 is not possible without DNA. The CDR3 consists of 14 residues. In germline, CDR1 is DFQATT, CDR2 SNEGSKA (reference sequence). CDR3 protein: CSAPGTDFNYGYTF.

The rearrangement links TRBV7-2 to TRBJ2-7; TCRdb proposes TRBD1, but this gene call is untestable without DNA. The CDR3 loop spans 14 amino acids. CDR1 and CDR2 from the germline V gene are SGHTA and FQGNSA. CDR3 protein: CASSSAGTEYEQYF.

The chain has TRBV12-3 or TRBV12-4 and TRBJ2-4. The CDR3 has 15 amino acids. The CDR3 loop reads CASSLVPVAKNIQYF.